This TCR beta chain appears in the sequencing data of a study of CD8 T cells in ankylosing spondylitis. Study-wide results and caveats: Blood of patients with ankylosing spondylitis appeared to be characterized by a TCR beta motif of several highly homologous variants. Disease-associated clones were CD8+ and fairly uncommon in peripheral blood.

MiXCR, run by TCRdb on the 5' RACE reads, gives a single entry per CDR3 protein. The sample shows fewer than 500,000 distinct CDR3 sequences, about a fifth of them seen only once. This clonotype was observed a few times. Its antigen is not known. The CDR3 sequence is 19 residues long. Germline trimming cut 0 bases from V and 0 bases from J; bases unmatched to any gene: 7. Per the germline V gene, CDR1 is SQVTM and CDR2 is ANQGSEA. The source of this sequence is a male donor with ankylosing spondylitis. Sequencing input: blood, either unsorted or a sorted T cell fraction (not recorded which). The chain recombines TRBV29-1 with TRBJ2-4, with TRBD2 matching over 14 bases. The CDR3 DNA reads TGCAGCGTTGAAGACGTGACTAGCGGGAGGGGGATAGCCAAAAACATTCAGTACTTC. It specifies CSVEDVTSGRGIAKNIQYF.